Listed below are T cell receptor beta chains from one sample, sequenced in a study of OX40 agonist ivuxolimab in advanced cancers. This table comes from immunoSEQ multiplex PCR, and its TCRdb copy is limited to in-frame clones, with some not included. The table shows tens of thousands of clones, with approximately 94% occurring only once. The material sequenced was CD4+ or CD8+ T cells sorted from blood, taken in a trial of the OX40 agonist ivuxolimab. The receptors come from an adult with an advanced solid tumor such as melanoma, head and neck, liver or kidney cancer. Both conserved end residues are part of each CDR3. The D gene is left open where the match is weak. The size field is filled for only some rows; it gives once, few, many or a size class.

d_gene: TRBD1
v_gene: TRBV6-1
abundance: NA
j_gene: TRBJ1-4
CDR3nt: TGTGCCAGCAGTGAAGCTCCGGGCGGGACAGGGTCCTTTGTGAGAAAACTGTTTTTT
CDR3aa: CASSEAPGGTGSFVRKLFF

d_gene: TRBD2
v_gene: TRBV6-4
abundance: NA
j_gene: TRBJ2-5
CDR3nt: TGTGCCAGCAGTGACGACACACTAGCGGGAGGGGAGGAGCAGTACTTC
CDR3aa: CASSDDTLAGGEEQYF

d_gene: NA
v_gene: TRBV15
abundance: NA
j_gene: TRBJ2-2
CDR3nt: TGTGCCACCAGCAAGGGGCAGGGCCTGGTCCACGGGGAGCTGTTTTTT
CDR3aa: CATSKGQGLVHGELFF

d_gene: NA
v_gene: TRBV28
abundance: NA
j_gene: TRBJ1-5
CDR3nt: TGTGCCAGCAGTGAGTTTGTAGGTAGACAGCCCCAGCATTTT
CDR3aa: CASSEFVGRQPQHF

d_gene: TRBD2
v_gene: TRBV28
abundance: NA
j_gene: TRBJ2-3
CDR3nt: TGTGCCAGCAGTTCCTGGACTAGCGGGGATTACACAGATACGCAGTATTTT
CDR3aa: CASSSWTSGDYTDTQYF

d_gene: NA
v_gene: TRBV28
abundance: few
j_gene: TRBJ1-5
CDR3nt: TGTGCCAGCAGTTCGGGTGGGCAGCCCCAGCATTTT
CDR3aa: CASSSGGQPQHF

d_gene: NA
v_gene: TRBV6-5
abundance: NA
j_gene: TRBJ2-5
CDR3nt: TGTGCCGTGGGGCTAATGGAGACCCAGTACTTC
CDR3aa: CAVGLMETQYF

d_gene: NA
v_gene: TRBV28
abundance: once
j_gene: TRBJ2-3
CDR3nt: TGTGCCAGCAGTCCGAGCGGAGTTTTGGATACGCAGTATTTT
CDR3aa: CASSPSGVLDTQYF

d_gene: NA
v_gene: TRBV6-5
abundance: NA
j_gene: TRBJ1-2
CDR3nt: TGTGCCAGCAGTTACTCGGGGGTCTATGGCTACACCTTC
CDR3aa: CASSYSGVYGYTF

d_gene: TRBD2
v_gene: TRBV25-1
abundance: NA
j_gene: TRBJ2-1
CDR3nt: TGTGCCAGCAGTGGGACTCTAGCGGAGGGATCCTACAATGAGCAGTTCTTC
CDR3aa: CASSGTLAEGSYNEQFF

d_gene: NA
v_gene: TRBV7-9
abundance: NA
j_gene: TRBJ2-3
CDR3nt: TGTGCCAGCAGCTTAGTAGGAACAGATACGCAGTATTTT
CDR3aa: CASSLVGTDTQYF

d_gene: NA
v_gene: TRBV9
abundance: NA
j_gene: TRBJ2-7
CDR3nt: TGTGCCAGCAGCGTAGACCCCGATGGGGAGCAGTACTTC
CDR3aa: CASSVDPDGEQYF

d_gene: NA
v_gene: TRBV9
abundance: NA
j_gene: TRBJ1-2
CDR3nt: TGTGCCAGCAGCGCAGGAACGGCTAACTATGGCTACACCTTC
CDR3aa: CASSAGTANYGYTF

d_gene: NA
v_gene: TRBV7-9
abundance: NA
j_gene: TRBJ2-1
CDR3nt: TGTGCCAGCAGCTCAAACACCCCTGAGACGGGAGACCTTTACAATGAGCAGTTCTTC
CDR3aa: CASSSNTPETGDLYNEQFF

d_gene: NA
v_gene: TRBV7-9
abundance: NA
j_gene: TRBJ2-5
CDR3nt: TGTGCCAGCAGCTCCGTGATCGGGATTGGAAAAGAGACCCAGTACTTC
CDR3aa: CASSSVIGIGKETQYF

d_gene: TRBD1
v_gene: TRBV4-3
abundance: NA
j_gene: TRBJ2-7
CDR3nt: TGCGCCAGCAGCCCACACGGACAGGGCTCCTACGAGCAGTACTTC
CDR3aa: CASSPHGQGSYEQYF

d_gene: NA
v_gene: TRBV29-1
abundance: NA
j_gene: TRBJ2-7
CDR3nt: TGCAGCGTTGCAGGGGACGACGAGCAGTACTTC
CDR3aa: CSVAGDDEQYF

d_gene: NA
v_gene: TRBV11-3
abundance: NA
j_gene: TRBJ2-2
CDR3nt: TGTGCCAGCAGCTTAGTAAGGCTCGCGAACACCGGGGAGCTGTTTTTT
CDR3aa: CASSLVRLANTGELFF

d_gene: NA
v_gene: TRBV2
abundance: NA
j_gene: TRBJ2-3
CDR3nt: TGTGCCAGCAATCCCCCCAGCGGCGGATGGGGCACAGATACGCAGTATTTT
CDR3aa: CASNPPSGGWGTDTQYF

d_gene: NA
v_gene: TRBV25-1
abundance: NA
j_gene: TRBJ2-6
CDR3nt: TGTGCCAGCAGCCTGGGGTTGTTACCTGGGGCCAACGTCCTGACTTTC
CDR3aa: CASSLGLLPGANVLTF